Listed below are T cell receptor beta chains from one sample, sequenced in a study of blood T cell repertoires in COVID-19. Sequenced by immunoSEQ multiplex PCR; TCRdb stores in-frame clones only, minus some. The sample holds approximately 260,000 clones, approximately 90% seen once. Sequencing used peripheral blood. These receptor sequences come from a young man with active or convalescent COVID-19. CDR3s include the opening cysteine and the closing phenylalanine or tryptophan. A D gene is named only where the DNA matches it firmly. Clone size, where shown, is once, few, many, or a class for clones that have expanded.

CDR3 DNA,CDR3 protein,V gene,clone size,D gene,J gene
TGTGCCAGCAGCTTAACCGGGGGGTCGGATACGCAGTATTTT,CASSLTGGSDTQYF,TRBV7-9,once,TRBD2,TRBJ2-3
TGTGCCAGTAGTATAGGCCAGGGCGGGAGGGCTTACGAGCAGTACTTC,CASSIGQGGRAYEQYF,TRBV19,once,TRBD2,TRBJ2-7
TGCGCCAGCAGCCGGACTGGAGAAAGCACAGATACGCAGTATTTT,CASSRTGESTDTQYF,TRBV5-1,.,.,TRBJ2-3
TGTGCCAGCAGCTTTGGCCAGGGGACTGGAAACACCATATATTTT,CASSFGQGTGNTIYF,TRBV7-9,once,.,TRBJ1-3
TGTGCCAGCAGGGAAGCGTCGGGGAACACTGAAGCTTTCTTT,CASREASGNTEAFF,TRBV3-1/TRBV3-2,.,.,TRBJ1-1
TGTGCCAGCAGCTCCGGGACTAGTCCCGGGGAGCTGTTTTTT,CASSSGTSPGELFF,TRBV11-1,.,TRBD2,TRBJ2-2
TGTGCCAGCAGTCGGGTCGGACTGACCTACGAGCAGTACTTC,CASSRVGLTYEQYF,TRBV2,.,.,TRBJ2-7
TGTGCCAGCAGCGTGCGAGAAGTCCACAATGAGCAGTTCTTC,CASSVREVHNEQFF,TRBV9,.,.,TRBJ2-1
TGCGCCAGCAGCCAGGACAGGGCATTCTACGAGCAGTACTTC,CASSQDRAFYEQYF,TRBV4-1,once,TRBD1,TRBJ2-7
TGTGCCAGCAGCTGGGGACAGGGAAAACGCGAGCAGTACTTC,CASSWGQGKREQYF,TRBV5-4,.,TRBD1,TRBJ2-7
TGTGCCAGCAATCCCACGGGACTGGGAGTCAACGAGCAGTACTTC,CASNPTGLGVNEQYF,TRBV6-5,once,.,TRBJ2-7
TGTGCCAGCAGTTACTCGAGGGCAGGTGGAAACACCATATATTTT,CASSYSRAGGNTIYF,TRBV6-5,.,.,TRBJ1-3
TGCGCCAGCAGCCAGGCAGGGACAGCAACTAATGAAAAACTGTTTTTT,CASSQAGTATNEKLFF,TRBV5-1,.,TRBD1,TRBJ1-4
TGCGCCAGCAGCAGACCAGGGGCCTTGGGGGTTGGGCAGTTCTTC,CASSRPGALGVGQFF,TRBV5-1,.,.,TRBJ2-1
TGTGCCAGCAGCCACTACAGGGGGCACGCGAACACCGGGGAGCTGTTTTTT,CASSHYRGHANTGELFF,TRBV14,.,TRBD1,TRBJ2-2
TGTGCCAGCAGTTACAGGGGGGGCCACTACTACAATGAGCAGTTCTTC,CASSYRGGHYYNEQFF,TRBV6-2/TRBV6-3,.,.,TRBJ2-1
TGTGCCAGCAGCTGGCCGGGGGGTGGCTACACCTTC,CASSWPGGGYTF,TRBV5-4,.,.,TRBJ1-2
TGTGCCAGCAGCCCGAGAGCCGGGGCCGGGGAGCTGTTTTTT,CASSPRAGAGELFF,TRBV3-1/TRBV3-2,.,.,TRBJ2-2
TGCGCCAGCAGCTTAGGCGCACTAGCGGGGGCCGACGGCGGGGAGCTGTTTTTT,CASSLGALAGADGGELFF,TRBV5-1,.,TRBD2,TRBJ2-2
TGTGCCAGGGGGTGGGGAGCCGTTAATGAAAAACTGTTTTTT,CARGWGAVNEKLFF,TRBV6-4,.,.,TRBJ1-4
TGTGCCAGCTCACCCGCGGACAGATCCTATAGCAATCAGCCCCAGCATTTT,CASSPADRSYSNQPQHF,TRBV18,.,.,TRBJ1-5
TGTGCCAGCACACCCTGGGCGGGGGACCGAAAGACCCAGTACTTC,CASTPWAGDRKTQYF,TRBV11-2,few,TRBD2,TRBJ2-5
TGTGCCAGCAGCCAAGAGCCTAAGAGCACAGATACGCAGTATTTT,CASSQEPKSTDTQYF,TRBV3-1/TRBV3-2,.,.,TRBJ2-3
TGTGCCTGGACCCAAGCCGGGACACCGAACACTGAAGCTTTCTTT,CAWTQAGTPNTEAFF,TRBV30,.,.,TRBJ1-1
TGTGCCAGCAGCTCTATAGCGGGGGGCTCCTACAATGAGCAGTTCTTC,CASSSIAGGSYNEQFF,TRBV7-9,few,TRBD2,TRBJ2-1
TGCGCCAGCAGTGAGTCGTCGGGGCGGGGGCCAAACACAGATACGCAGTATTTT,CASSESSGRGPNTDTQYF,TRBV10-2,.,.,TRBJ2-3
TGTGCCAGCAGTCGGACAGGGGGGGGTTACAATGAGCAGTTCTTC,CASSRTGGGYNEQFF,TRBV14,.,TRBD1,TRBJ2-1
TGTGCCAGAAGTTGGCATGGGGACTTCTCTGGAAACACCATATATTTT,CARSWHGDFSGNTIYF,TRBV5-3,.,.,TRBJ1-3
TGTGCCAGCAGCCAAGGGTTCGACTTCGAGAGGGAAAAACTGTTTTTT,CASSQGFDFEREKLFF,TRBV4-2,once,.,TRBJ1-4
TGTGCCAGCAGTCCGCCCGGACAGGGACTTCAGCCCCAGCATTTT,CASSPPGQGLQPQHF,TRBV6-2/TRBV6-3,.,TRBD1,TRBJ1-5
TGTGCCAGCACCCACCGACTAAACAATGAGCAGTTCTTC,CASTHRLNNEQFF,TRBV11-1,.,.,TRBJ2-1
TGTGCCAACATGGGACAGGGGGCCTCTGAAGCTTTCTTT,CANMGQGASEAFF,TRBV12-3/TRBV12-4,.,TRBD1,TRBJ1-1
TGTGCCAGCAGTTACGCCGGGACCGGGGAGCTGTTTTTT,CASSYAGTGELFF,TRBV6-2/TRBV6-3,.,.,TRBJ2-2
TGTGCCAGCAGCTTGGGACTAGCGGGAAATACGCAGTATTTT,CASSLGLAGNTQYF,TRBV5-6,.,TRBD2,TRBJ2-3
TGCGCCAGCAGCGACTCCGTAGCGGGGGACTTTTACAATGAGCAGTTCTTC,CASSDSVAGDFYNEQFF,TRBV5-1,.,TRBD2,TRBJ2-1
TGTGCCAGCAGGCCACAGGGGAACACAGATACGCAGTATTTT,CASRPQGNTDTQYF,TRBV28,.,TRBD1,TRBJ2-3
TGTGCCAGCAGCTTATCGCCAGGACATAGCACAGATACGCAGTATTTT,CASSLSPGHSTDTQYF,TRBV11-3,once,.,TRBJ2-3
TGTGCCAGCTCACCGGAAGACAGGGCTTTTAATAATTCACCCCTCCACTTT,CASSPEDRAFNNSPLHF,TRBV18,.,TRBD1,TRBJ1-6
TGTGCCAGTAGCCAACGGGGAGATACGCAGTATTTT,CASSQRGDTQYF,TRBV19,.,.,TRBJ2-3
TGTGCCAGCAGCTTAGGATCTAGCGGGAGCTCCTACAATGAGCAGTTCTTC,CASSLGSSGSSYNEQFF,TRBV7-9,.,TRBD2,TRBJ2-1
TGCGCCAGCAGCCAGGAGGGCTCACCCCTCCACTTT,CASSQEGSPLHF,TRBV23-1,.,.,TRBJ1-6
TGTGCCAGCAGCTCACGGGACTCGGACGGGCAGTACTTC,CASSSRDSDGQYF,TRBV7-6,.,.,TRBJ2-7
TGTGCCAGCTCACCAGTAGGGGACAGGACCCTTCTTGGTGGCTACACCTTC,CASSPVGDRTLLGGYTF,TRBV18,.,TRBD1,TRBJ1-2
TGTGCCAGCAGCCCGACAGGGTTGTTGGCCGTTAACTATGGCTACACCTTC,CASSPTGLLAVNYGYTF,TRBV28,.,TRBD1,TRBJ1-2
TGTGCCTGGAGTGCAGGGACAGGGCTTCGCGAGCAGTACTTC,CAWSAGTGLREQYF,TRBV30,.,TRBD1,TRBJ2-7
TGTGCCAGCAGTTCAATGACCGGGTACACTGAAGCTTTCTTT,CASSSMTGYTEAFF,TRBV27,.,.,TRBJ1-1
TGTGCCAGCTCCTCCGGGGGGAGCTTGAACTATGGCTACACCTTC,CASSSGGSLNYGYTF,TRBV5-5,.,.,TRBJ1-2
TGTGCCAGCATGGAGCCCAGTCGGACAGAGGGTCTTGTGCAGTACTTC,CASMEPSRTEGLVQYF,TRBV6-6,.,.,TRBJ2-7
TGTGCCAGCAGCCTCTACGGAGTGGGCAATGAGCAGTTCTTC,CASSLYGVGNEQFF,TRBV3-1/TRBV3-2,once,.,TRBJ2-1
TGTGCCACCGGACAGGGTACCTACGAGCAGTACTTC,CATGQGTYEQYF,TRBV28,.,TRBD1,TRBJ2-7